This T cell receptor (beta chain) stems from a study of regulatory T cells in long-lasting Graves disease. Noted time point: persistent/refractory GD, antithyroid drugs over 5 years with positive TRAb. Making the TCR library involved RNA that had been extracted from PBMCs. Study-wide results and caveats: Persistent disease was associated with favored TRBV28 usage and with favored use of TRBJ1-2 and TRBJ2-5. In persistent patients, shared public clonotypes (more than 2,500) outnumbered those in new patients (approximately 880).

In its sample, this clonotype was seen many times. Its cognate antigen is unknown. The V end was cut by 4 bases, the J end by 4 bases, with 11 bases between. Per the germline V gene, CDR1 is MNHEY and CDR2 is SVGEGT. This CDR3 comprises 13 residues. Arm-PCR of CDR3 regions with iRepertoire HTBI primers generated TCR beta libraries. TCRdb re-called the multiplex PCR reads with MiXCR, one entry per CDR3 protein. Of about 470,000 distinct CDR3 sequences in the sample, around 21% were seen once. The V call is TRBV6-2 or TRBV6-3, the J call TRBJ2-7; no reliable D call. The material sequenced was peripheral blood mononuclear cells (PBMCs), taken when the disease was refractory, from a patient treated with antithyroid drugs. The source is a female donor with Graves disease. In nucleotides, the CDR3 is TGTGCCAGCAGTTTCACCGGAAATTACGAGCAGTACTTC. It encodes CASSFTGNYEQYF.